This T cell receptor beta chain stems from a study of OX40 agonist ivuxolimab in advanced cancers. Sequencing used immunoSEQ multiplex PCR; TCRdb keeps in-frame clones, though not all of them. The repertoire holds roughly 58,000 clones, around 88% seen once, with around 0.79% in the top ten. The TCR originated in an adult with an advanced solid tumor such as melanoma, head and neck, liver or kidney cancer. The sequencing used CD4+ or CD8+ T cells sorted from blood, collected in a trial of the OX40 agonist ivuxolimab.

In DNA, the CDR3 is TGTGCCAGCTGGGCGGGGGTCGGAGAGCAGTACTTC. It yields the protein CASWAGVGEQYF. This chain links TRBV28 with TRBJ2-7; 7 nucleotides match TRBD2. Germline V lookup: CDR1 MDHEN, CDR2 SYDVKM. V shed 8 bases, J shed 7 bases, and the junction held 8 bases outside the gene matches. The CDR3 extends over 12 amino acids.